What follows are 20 T cell receptor beta chains derived from one specimen sequenced in a study of T cells in women clearing cervical HPV infection. Produced via immunoSEQ multiplex PCR; TCRdb's table is partial and in-frame only. This specimen shows approximately 15,000 clones; the ten leading clones hold less than 10%. The sequenced sample was blood buffy coat. The receptors were gathered from a woman between 18 and 75 years old with a cervical HPV16 infection that either progressed to CIN3+ or cleared (not recorded which).

Turning to this clone: The read ends 3 residues before the CDR3 terminus; that terminus is restored from the germline J gene. This rearrangement joins TRBV5-1 to TRBJ2-6, with a tentative D call TRBD1 (6 bases). V was clipped by 9 bases and J by 1 base, with 14 bases between them. Germline V gene sequence: CDR1 SGHRS, CDR2 YFSETQ. The CDR3 totals 15 residues. The DNA read from the CDR3 is TGCGCCAACGTAAACAGGGAATCTGGGGCCAACGTC. Encoded protein: CANVNRESGANV. The full CDR3 reads CANVNRESGANVLTF.

In regard to this clone: Read data end 3 residues before the CDR3 end; the end is taken from the germline J gene. This chain uses TRBV4-1 with TRBJ2-4; a weak D match, TRBD2 (5 bases). With 4 bases removed from V and 0 bases from J, the gap between germline ends came to 10 bases. CDR1 is MGHRA, CDR2 YSYEKL, per germline. This CDR3 spans 15 amino acids. The DNA read from the CDR3 is TGCGCCAGCAGCCCCCGCGGGCTAGCCAAAAACATT. It codes for CASSPRGLAKNI. The entire CDR3 is CASSPRGLAKNIQYF.

As concerns this clone: The CDR3 is cut off 3 residues early in the read; its end comes from the germline J gene. The chain joins TRBV11-2 to TRBJ2-5; 8 nucleotides match TRBD1. CDR1 and CDR2 from the germline V gene are SGHAT and FQNNGV. CDR3 length: 15 amino acids. J gave up 4 bases and V 5 bases, and 9 bases lay outside the gene matches. CDR3 residues: CASSRGQGNAETQYF. The CDR3 DNA, read in part, is TGTGCCAGCAGCCGCGGACAGGGCAACGCAGAGACC.

Details on this clone: The read gets to within 3 residues of the CDR3 end, and the germline J gene fills in the rest. This sequence joins TRBV5-6 and TRBJ2-3, with 8 positions matching TRBD2. CDR3 length equals 15 residues. Germline V CDR1 and CDR2: SGHDT, YYEEEE. CDR3 sequence: CASSTISGIQETQYF. The part of the CDR3 DNA that was read is TGTGCCAGCAGCACGATTAGCGGGATCCAAGAGACG.

About this clone: The sequenced fragment ends 3 residues before the CDR3 boundary, so the rest is inferred from the germline J gene. The V and J genes are TRBV2 and TRBJ1-6, with TRBD1 matching 7 bases. V trimming: 4 bases; J trimming: 4 bases; junction bases outside the gene matches: 4. Germline CDR1 and CDR2: SNHLY and FYNNEI. The length of the CDR3 is 15 residues. CDR3: CASSAGTVYNSPLHF. Incomplete CDR3 DNA: TGTGCCAGCAGTGCCGGGACAGTATATAATTCACCC. The full variable domain, its missing parts supplied by reference TRBV2 and TRBJ1-6, is EPEVTQTPSHQVTQMGQEVILRCVPISNHLYFYWYRQILGQKVEFLVSFYNNEISEKSEIFDDQFSVERPDGSNFTLKIRSTKLEDSAMYFCASSAGTVYNSPLHFGNGTRLTVT.

Of note for this clone: The CDR3 is cut off 3 residues early in the read; its end comes from the germline J gene. The V gene is TRBV5-6, the J gene TRBJ1-1, with 10 bases lining up with TRBD1. CDR3 size: 13 residues. V lost 4 bases to trimming and J lost 5 bases; unmatched junction nucleotides: 2. The germline gives CDR1 SGHDT, CDR2 YYEEEE. CDR3 residues: CASSRTGGTEAFF. The part of the CDR3 DNA that was read is TGTGCCAGCAGCAGGACAGGGGGAACTGAA.

Remarks on this clone: At one end, the junction sequence differs from germline, possibly due to a read error. The DNA ends 3 residues before the CDR3 does, and the rest of the CDR3 is filled in from the germline J gene. The rearrangement joins TRBV4-2 to TRBJ1-1; 8 positions agree with TRBD1. The germline gives CDR1 LGHNA, CDR2 YNFKEQ. This CDR3 has 15 amino acids. CDR3 protein: CASSQAWQGATEAFF. The sequenced part of the CDR3 DNA is TGCGCCAGCAGCCAAGCCTGGCAGGGGGCCACTGAA.

With respect to this clone: The read finishes 3 residues shy of the CDR3 end, and the germline J gene is used to complete it. The V gene is TRBV10-3, the J gene TRBJ2-6; TRBD1 might be the D (6 bases). Germline V CDR1 and CDR2: ENHRY, SYGVKD. The CDR3 runs 19 residues. Trimming left V 0 bases short and J 4 bases short, with 19 bases between. The sequenced part of the CDR3 DNA is TGTGCCATCAGTGAGTCGTATAACAGGGCCTTGGGGGGGGCCAACGTC. Protein product: CAISESYNRALGGANV. The full CDR3 reads CAISESYNRALGGANVLTF.

As for this clone: The DNA ends 3 residues before the CDR3 does, and the rest of the CDR3 is filled in from the germline J gene. V usage is TRBV7-9 and J usage is TRBJ2-1, with 7 bases lining up with TRBD1. This CDR3 region has 15 residues. Germline CDR1 is SEHNR and CDR2 is FQNEAQ (reference sequence). With V trimmed by 1 base and J by 4 bases, 4 bases remained unmatched. The CDR3 loop reads CASSLVSTGYNEQFF. The part of the CDR3 DNA that was read is TGTGCCAGCAGCTTAGTGTCGACAGGGTACAATGAG.

A word on this clone: From the germline J gene comes the end of the CDR3, since the read stops 3 residues before it. The gene calls are TRBV5-1 and TRBJ1-4; D ambiguous. Germline assignment: CDR1 SGHRS and CDR2 YFSETQ. V lost 2 bases, J lost 0 bases, and 11 bases lay in between. The CDR3 contains 16 residues. The DNA read from the CDR3 is TGCGCCAGCAGCTTTAGGGTGTTAGCAACTAATGAAAAA. It translates to CASSFRVLATNEK. The full CDR3 sequence reads CASSFRVLATNEKLFF.

CDR3 bases read: TGCAGTGCTAGACTAGCGGGAGTGGGAGATACG. It specifies CSARLAGVGDT. Given in full, the CDR3 is CSARLAGVGDTQYF. The chain combines TRBV20-1 with TRBJ2-3; 10 bases map to TRBD2. The sequenced fragment ends 3 residues before the CDR3 boundary, so the rest is inferred from the germline J gene. Per the germline V gene, CDR1 is DFQATT and CDR2 is SNEGSKA (reference sequence). The CDR3 contains 14 residues. V lost 2 bases to trimming and J lost 5 bases; unmatched junction nucleotides: 4.

With regard to this clone: The CDR3 end falls 3 residues outside the read, so it is completed with the germline J gene. This chain connects TRBV5-6 to TRBJ1-2; TRBD1 might be the D (6 bases). Trimming left V 6 bases short and J 2 bases short, with 14 bases between. Germline CDR1 is SGHDT and CDR2 is YYEEEE. The CDR3 runs 14 residues. CDR3 region: CASNFGGGNYGYTF. CDR3 DNA (partial): TGTGCCAGCAATTTCGGGGGGGGCAACTATGGC.

For this clone: The CDR3 end lies 3 residues beyond the end of the read and is filled in from the germline J gene. The V gene is TRBV18, the J gene TRBJ2-6, with D unresolved. V gave up 2 bases and J gave up 4 bases, with 15 bases separating them. This CDR3 is 17 amino acids long. Germline lookup yields CDR1 KGHSH and CDR2 LQKENI. CDR3 region: CASSPRLARPGANVLTF. CDR3 DNA (partial): TGTGCCAGCTCACCAAGACTGGCGCGCCCCGGGGCCAACGTC.

Regarding this clone: The read finishes 3 residues shy of the CDR3 end, and the germline J gene is used to complete it. V is TRBV18 and J is TRBJ1-2; 8 nucleotides agree with TRBD1. The CDR3 is made up of 15 amino acids. Germline CDR1 reads KGHSH; CDR2 reads LQKENI. The chain's CDR3 is CASSQLGQGAMGYTF. The sequenced part of the CDR3 DNA is TGTGCCAGCTCGCAGCTCGGACAGGGTGCGATGGGC.

A note on this clone: The read is 3 residues too short to cover the CDR3 end, so that end is filled in from the germline J gene. The rearrangement uses TRBV18 and TRBJ2-4, with 12 bases matching TRBD2. Germline V gene data show CDR1 as KGHSH and CDR2 as LQKENI. The CDR3 totals 15 residues. CDR3 region: CASSPPKLAGGSQYF. Partial CDR3 DNA: TGTGCCAGCTCACCTCCTAAACTAGCGGGAGGCTCT. Full variable domain (missing parts from reference TRBV18 and TRBJ2-4): NAGVMQNPRHLVRRRGQEARLRCSPMKGHSHVYWYRQLPEEGLKFMVYLQKENIIDESGMPKERFSAEFPKEGPSILRIQQVVRGDSAAYFCASSPPKLAGGSQYFGAGTRLSVL.

By frequency, this clone registers medium-sized. The read ends 3 residues before the CDR3 terminus; that terminus is restored from the germline J gene. The chain joins TRBV2 to TRBJ2-1; TRBD1 aligns across 7 bases. CDR3 length: 13 amino acids. V shed 5 bases and J 4 bases; nucleotides not matched to a gene: 2. CDR1 and CDR2 from the germline V gene are SNHLY and FYNNEI. The CDR3 region is CASSKGQYNEQFF. The CDR3 bases that were read are TGTGCCAGCAGTAAGGGACAGTACAATGAG.

In the case of this clone: Read data end 3 residues before the CDR3 end; the end is taken from the germline J gene. This sequence joins TRBV19 and TRBJ2-3; possibly TRBD1 for D (5 bases). CDR3 length: 12 amino acids. CDR1 LNHDA and CDR2 SQIVND come from the germline V gene (reference sequence). Incomplete CDR3 DNA: TGTGCCAGTAGATGGGGCAATCAGCCG. It translates to CASRWGNQP. The whole CDR3 is CASRWGNQPQYF.

Remarks on this clone: With the read ending 3 residues before the CDR3 end, the germline J gene is used to fill in that end. This chain connects TRBV20-1 to TRBJ2-5, with 7 bases that match TRBD2. There are 15 residues in the CDR3. The ends lost 6 bases at V and 2 bases at J; junction bases unmatched: 12. Per germline, CDR1 DFQATT and CDR2 SNEGSKA (reference sequence). The CDR3: CSAKAGGGGQETQYF. The CDR3 bases that were read are TGCAGTGCAAAAGCGGGCGGGGGAGGACAAGAGACC.

In the case of this clone: The CDR3 end falls 3 residues outside the read, so it is completed with the germline J gene. V and J are TRBV7-3 and TRBJ1-2, with no clear D. Germline assignment: CDR1 SGHTA and CDR2 FQGTGA. The CDR3 runs to 16 residues. CDR3 bases read: TGTGCCAGCAGTTCCGGACTAGCGGGAAGCACAGATACC. Its protein is CASSSGLAGSTDT. The CDR3, in full, reads CASSSGLAGSTDTYTF.

Note on this clone: The read terminates 3 residues ahead of where the CDR3 ends, so the germline J gene completes it. This chain connects TRBV20-1 to TRBJ2-1; 8 nucleotides agree with TRBD2. The V and J ends lost 4 bases and 9 bases, in that order; junction bases with no gene match: 14. CDR1 is DFQATT, CDR2 SNEGSKA, per germline (reference sequence). The CDR3 extends over 15 amino acids. CDR3 DNA (partial): TGCAGTGCTACCCCCATTAGCGGGACCCCGGCTGAG. Residues: CSATPISGTPAE. The full CDR3 reads CSATPISGTPAEQFF.